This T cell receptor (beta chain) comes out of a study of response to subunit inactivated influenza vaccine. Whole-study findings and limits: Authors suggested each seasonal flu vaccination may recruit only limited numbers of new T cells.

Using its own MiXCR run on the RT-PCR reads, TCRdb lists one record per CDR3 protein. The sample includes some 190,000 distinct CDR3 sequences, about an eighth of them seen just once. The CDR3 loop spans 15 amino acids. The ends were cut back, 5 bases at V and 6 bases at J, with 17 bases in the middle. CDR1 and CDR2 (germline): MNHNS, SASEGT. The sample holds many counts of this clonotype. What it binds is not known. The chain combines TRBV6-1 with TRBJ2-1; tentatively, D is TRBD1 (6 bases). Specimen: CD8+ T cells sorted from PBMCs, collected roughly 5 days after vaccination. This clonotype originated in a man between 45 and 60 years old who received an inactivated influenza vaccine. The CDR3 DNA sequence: TGTGCCAGCAGTCAAGACCTTACAGGGTCCAATGAGCAGTTCTTC. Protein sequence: CASSQDLTGSNEQFF.